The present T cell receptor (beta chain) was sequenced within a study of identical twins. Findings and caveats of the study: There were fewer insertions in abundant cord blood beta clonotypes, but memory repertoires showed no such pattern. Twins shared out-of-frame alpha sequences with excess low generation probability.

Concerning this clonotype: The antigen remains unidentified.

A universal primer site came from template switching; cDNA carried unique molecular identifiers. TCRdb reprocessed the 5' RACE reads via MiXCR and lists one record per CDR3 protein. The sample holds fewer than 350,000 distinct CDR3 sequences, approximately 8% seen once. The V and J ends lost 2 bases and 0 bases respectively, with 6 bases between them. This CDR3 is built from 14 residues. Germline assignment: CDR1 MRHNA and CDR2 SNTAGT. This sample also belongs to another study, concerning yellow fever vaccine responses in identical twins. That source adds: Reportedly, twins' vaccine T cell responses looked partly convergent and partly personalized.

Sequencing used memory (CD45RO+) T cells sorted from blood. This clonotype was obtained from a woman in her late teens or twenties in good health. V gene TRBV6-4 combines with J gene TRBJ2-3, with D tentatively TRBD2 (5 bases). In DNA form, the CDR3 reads TGTGCCAGCAGTGACCGCGGGAGCACAGATACGCAGTATTTT. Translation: CASSDRGSTDTQYF.